These 9 T cell receptor beta chains originate from one sample sequenced in a study of CD8+ T cells in alopecia areata. RNA extraction was followed by reverse transcription into cDNA, which acted as the sequencing template. This table comes from immunoSEQ multiplex PCR, and its TCRdb copy is limited to in-frame clones, with some not included. The repertoire holds about 130,000 clones, with around 49% as singletons. Sequences were derived from CD8+ T cells sorted from blood, sampled at week 0. The origin of the receptors is a human donor with alopecia areata.

The chain couples TRBV27 to TRBJ2-3, with 14 bases that match TRBD2. The J segment lost 4 bases and the V segment lost 8 bases, leaving 8 bases of the junction unmatched. Germline V gene sequence: CDR1 MNHEY, CDR2 SMNVEV (reference sequence). CDR3 length: 16 amino acids. CDR3 DNA: TGTGCCAGCCATCCGAGACTAGCGGGGGGGCCAGATACGCAGTATTTT. This sequence encodes CASHPRLAGGPDTQYF.

The rearrangement uses TRBV5-1 and TRBJ2-7; a possible D gene is TRBD2 (6 bases). This CDR3 is built from 17 residues. Germline V gene lookup returns CDR1 SGHRS and CDR2 YFSETQ. The V and J ends lost 1 base and 3 bases respectively, with 20 bases between them. The CDR3 coding sequence is TGCGCCAGCAGCTTGTATAGGAGGGATGACAGCTTCTACGAGCAGTACTTC. Translating gives CASSLYRRDDSFYEQYF. The full variable domain, its missing parts supplied by reference TRBV5-1 and TRBJ2-7, is KAGVTQTPRYLIKTRGQQVTLSCSPISGHRSVSWYQQTPGQGLQFLFEYFSETQRNKGNFPGRFSGRQFSNSRSEMNVSTLELGDSALYLCASSLYRRDDSFYEQYFGPGTRLTVT.

This clone was counted between two and nine times. The genes are TRBV7-2 and TRBJ1-6, with TRBD1 identical over 10 bases. This CDR3 region has 15 residues. Per the germline V gene, CDR1 is SGHTA and CDR2 is FQGNSA. V trimming: 7 bases; J trimming: 7 bases; junction bases outside the gene matches: 7. CDR3 sequence: CASKLTGGRNSPLHF. CDR3 DNA sequence: TGTGCCAGCAAACTGACAGGGGGCAGGAATTCACCCCTCCACTTT. Full variable domain (remainder filled in from reference TRBV7-2 and TRBJ1-6): GAGVSQSPSNKVTEKGKDVELRCDPISGHTALYWYRQSLGQGLEFLIYFQGNSAPDKSGLPSDRFSAERTGGSVSTLTIQRTQQEDSAVYLCASKLTGGRNSPLHFGNGTRLTVT.

V usage is TRBV27 and J usage is TRBJ1-2, with D perhaps TRBD1 (5 bases). CDR3 length: 14 residues. The V end was cut by 2 bases, the J end by 6 bases, with 13 bases between. In germline, CDR1 is MNHEY, CDR2 SMNVEV (reference sequence). In nucleotides, the CDR3 is TGTGCCAGCAGTTTACAGGGAGCGGGGCATGGCTACACCTTC. This translates into CASSLQGAGHGYTF.

This clone came up a few times. The gene calls are TRBV5-6 and TRBJ2-1; D possibly matches TRBD1 or TRBD2 (5 bases each). V gave up 7 bases and J gave up 11 bases, with 16 bases separating them. In germline, CDR1 is SGHDT, CDR2 YYEEEE. The CDR3 loop spans 12 amino acids. For the CDR3, the DNA is TGTGCCAGCTTCCTTACTCCGGGACAGCAGTTCTTC. This encodes CASFLTPGQQFF.

This clone showed up just once. This rearrangement joins TRBV27 to TRBJ1-2; D is ambiguous. The CDR3 runs to 14 residues. V dropped 5 bases and J dropped 0 bases, with 10 bases sitting between them. Germline V gene data show CDR1 as MNHEY and CDR2 as SMNVEV (reference sequence). The CDR3 coding sequence is TGTGCCAGCAGTCTGGTCGCTTCTAACTATGGCTACACCTTC. It yields the protein CASSLVASNYGYTF.

In this sample, this clone turned up a few times. This rearrangement joins TRBV28 to TRBJ2-7, with D perhaps TRBD2 (6 bases). V lost 3 bases and J lost 3, with 9 bases in between. The CDR3 totals 13 residues. Germline CDR1 and CDR2: MDHEN and SYDVKM. CDR3 DNA sequence: TGTGCCAGCAGTTTTGGGGGGTACTACGAGCAGTACTTC. As protein: CASSFGGYYEQYF.

This rearrangement joins TRBV9 to TRBJ2-7, with 10 nucleotides matching TRBD1. Trimming removed 4 bases from V and 2 bases from J; junction bases left unmatched: 3. The V gene's germline CDR1 is SGDLS and CDR2 YYNGEE. The CDR3 length is 14 residues. The CDR3 region is CASSTGTGAYEQYF. In nucleotides, the CDR3 is TGTGCCAGCAGCACCGGGACAGGGGCCTACGAGCAGTACTTC.

This chain links TRBV5-6 with TRBJ2-7, with a tentative D call TRBD1 (6 bases). The CDR3 is 13 residues long. The V end lost 4 bases, the J end lost 3 bases, and 11 bases lay between the germline ends. Germline V gives CDR1 SGHDT, CDR2 YYEEEE. CDR3 DNA: TGTGCCAGCAGCATATCGGACAGCTACGAGCAGTACTTC. Its translation is CASSISDSYEQYF.